This T cell receptor beta chain was captured in a study of beta chain features in type 1 diabetes. Trimming at V came to 8 bases and at J to 4 bases, leaving 3 bases not matched to a gene. The germline gives CDR1 SGHAT, CDR2 FQNNGV. This CDR3 contains 13 residues. CD45RO/CCR7/CD25/CD127/CD95/CD27 sorting isolated CD4+ naive, central memory, regulatory and stem cell-like memory cells. The study reverse transcribed the entire isolated RNA, so it sequenced expressed TCRB transcripts. Sequencing used immunoSEQ multiplex PCR; TCRdb keeps in-frame clones, though not all of them. The data contain some 900,000 clones, roughly 15% of them singletons.

This chain joins TRBV11-2 and TRBJ2-1, with 9 bases lining up with TRBD2. The sample consisted of naive CD4+ T cells from blood. The receptor comes from a woman under 30 in good health. The CDR3, as DNA: TGTGCCAGCGGACTAGCGCTTTACAATGAGCAGTTCTTC. Amino acid sequence: CASGLALYNEQFF.